This TCR beta chain came from a study of OX40 agonist ivuxolimab in advanced cancers. Points on this clone: Its antigen is not identified.

With 5 bases clipped from V and 2 bases from J, the junction kept 4 bases outside the gene matches. Germline CDR1 ENHRY, CDR2 SYGVKD. This CDR3 comprises 15 residues. The data were produced by immunoSEQ multiplex PCR, yet TCRdb's version contains in-frame clones alone and is incomplete. The data show 22,000 or so clones, around 85% seen once. Study-level findings and limits: Not determined was the antigen specificity of the expanded peripheral T cells. More expanded clones were found, on average, in CD8+ than in CD4+ T cells.

The gene calls are TRBV10-3 and TRBJ2-7, with 12 bases that match TRBD2. The sequence was collected from an adult with an advanced solid tumor such as melanoma, head and neck, liver or kidney cancer. This specimen consisted of CD4+ or CD8+ T cells sorted from blood, obtained in a trial of the OX40 agonist ivuxolimab. Here the CDR3 reads CAISLAGGPTYEQYF. CDR3 DNA sequence: TGTGCCATCAGTCTAGCGGGAGGGCCTACCTACGAGCAGTACTTC.